Following are 18 T cell receptor beta chains from one sample sequenced in a study of OX40 agonist ivuxolimab in advanced cancers. Here immunoSEQ multiplex PCR was the method, and the copy in TCRdb shows in-frame clones only, minus some. This sample has around 75,000 clones; more than 70% occur once, and the top ten carry about 9.1%. The sample in question was CD4+ or CD8+ T cells sorted from blood, obtained in a trial of the OX40 agonist ivuxolimab. The receptors were sampled from an adult with an advanced solid tumor such as melanoma, head and neck, liver or kidney cancer.

A single count supports this clone. The chain carries TRBV2 and TRBJ1-2, with 7 bases fitting TRBD1. Per the germline V gene, CDR1 is SNHLY and CDR2 is FYNNEI. J was trimmed by 3 bases and V by 2 bases; bases with no gene match: 3. This CDR3 contains 14 residues. In DNA, the CDR3 is TGTGCCAGCAGTGAAAACAGGGGTGACTATGGCTACACCTTC. Protein sequence: CASSENRGDYGYTF.

The genes are TRBV9 and TRBJ2-7; D is unclear. Germline-derived CDR1 and CDR2 are SGDLS and YYNGEE. The V end lost 1 base, the J end lost 2 bases, and 10 bases lay between the germline ends. CDR3 length equals 14 residues. CDR3 in amino acids: CASSVHPDPYEQYF. The CDR3 DNA sequence: TGTGCCAGCAGCGTACATCCGGACCCCTACGAGCAGTACTTC.

The chain combines TRBV23-1 with TRBJ2-3; D may be TRBD2 (6 bases). TRBV23-1 is identified as an open reading frame with a role that is uncertain. Deletions cut 2 bases from V and 1 base from J, with 22 bases between. The CDR3 totals 19 residues. CDR3 nucleotides: TGCGCCAGCAGTCAACCGTTTAAAGGGCGGGGCTTTGGCACAGATACGCAGTATTTT. It translates to CASSQPFKGRGFGTDTQYF.

The rearrangement links TRBV19 to TRBJ2-1; D not certain. Germline lookup yields CDR1 LNHDA and CDR2 SQIVND (reference sequence). This CDR3 spans 13 amino acids. The V gene lost 1 base and the J gene lost 9 bases, with 10 bases spanning the gap. The chain's CDR3 is CASSIVHRGEQFF. In nucleotides, the CDR3 is TGTGCCAGTAGTATAGTCCACCGCGGTGAGCAGTTCTTC.

The rearrangement links TRBV7-2 to TRBJ2-7, with a possible D match to TRBD2 (6 bases). This CDR3 has 12 amino acids. Germline assignment: CDR1 SGHTA and CDR2 FQGNSA. V lost 1 base and J 12 bases, leaving 13 bases between the germline ends. Here the CDR3 DNA reads TGTGCCAGCAGCTTAGTAGGCGGGGCGCTGTACTTC. Its translation is CASSLVGGALYF.

The genes are TRBV7-8 and TRBJ2-4; unclear D gene. Trimming took off 1 base at V and 12 bases at J, with 19 bases between the two ends. The CDR3 sequence is 15 residues long. CDR1 is SGHVS and CDR2 is FQNEAQ in the germline V gene. For the CDR3, the DNA is TGTGCCAGCAGCTTAGGGTCTGGTCTCCGAAGTCGTCAGTACTTC. Translation gives CASSLGSGLRSRQYF.

This clone was detected once. The rearrangement joins TRBV5-1 to TRBJ1-2; TRBD1 matches 7 bases. After removal of 0 bases from V and 5 bases from J, the junction contained 7 bases not matched to a gene. In germline, CDR1 is SGHRS, CDR2 YFSETQ. The CDR3 is 15 amino acids. CDR3 nucleotides: TGCGCCAGCAGCTTGGGGGACAGAGACCATTATGGCTACACCTTC. Its translation is CASSLGDRDHYGYTF.

The gene calls are TRBV10-1 and TRBJ2-3; 14 bases match TRBD2. This CDR3 spans 18 amino acids. Germline assignment: CDR1 WNHNN and CDR2 SYGVQD (reference sequence). Trimming cost V 5 bases and J 6 bases; bases outside gene matches: 13. CDR3 nucleotides: TGCGCCAGCAGTCCTCGGACTAGCGGGGGGTCGACCGGGGATACGCAGTATTTT. Translation: CASSPRTSGGSTGDTQYF.

The J gene is TRBJ2-5, the V gene TRBV5-6; the D is unclear. V was clipped by 2 bases and J by 7 bases, with 24 bases between them. The length of the CDR3 is 17 residues. Germline V CDR1 and CDR2: SGHDT, YYEEEE. CDR3 region: CASSFRKRQTRDLTQYF. CDR3 in DNA: TGTGCCAGCAGCTTCCGTAAGCGACAAACAAGAGACCTGACCCAGTACTTC.

This chain joins TRBV10-3 and TRBJ2-7; D unclear. Trimming took 2 bases from V and 3 from J, leaving 8 bases between them. CDR1 and CDR2 (germline): ENHRY, SYGVKD. This CDR3 contains 13 residues. DNA of the CDR3: TGTGCCATCAGTGAGGGGAATCTCTACGAGCAGTACTTC. It codes for CAISEGNLYEQYF.

The rearrangement uses TRBV28 and TRBJ1-1; the D is unclear. CDR1 is MDHEN, CDR2 SYDVKM, per germline. There are 11 residues in the CDR3. The CDR3 region has the DNA TGTGCAGCACTCCGCCTACCAATAGCTTTCTTT. Its translation is CAALRLPIAFF.

CDR3 nucleotides: TGCGCCAGCAGCTTGGACGGGAATACGCAGTATTTT. Translation: CASSLDGNTQYF. The V and J genes are TRBV5-1 and TRBJ2-3; D may be TRBD2 (5 bases). The germline gives CDR1 SGHRS, CDR2 YFSETQ. This CDR3 is 12 amino acids long. The V and J ends lost 0 bases and 7 bases respectively, with 6 bases between them.

The CDR3 DNA follows: TGTGCCAGCTCACCGGGGACAGGGGACGGGACCGGGGAGCTGTTTTTT. Amino acid sequence: CASSPGTGDGTGELFF. This chain connects TRBV18 to TRBJ2-2; the match to TRBD1 covers 10 bases. With V trimmed by 3 bases and J by 5 bases, 6 bases remained unmatched. Per the germline V gene, CDR1 is KGHSH and CDR2 is LQKENI. The CDR3 totals 16 residues.

The rearrangement uses TRBV6-5 and TRBJ2-3; TRBD2 might be the D (6 bases). Germline CDR1 and CDR2: MNHEY and SVGAGI. V shed 2 bases and J shed 10 bases, with 13 bases lying between them. The CDR3 is 13 amino acids. This chain's CDR3 is CASSYPGLRAQYF. DNA of the CDR3: TGTGCCAGCAGTTACCCGGGACTCAGAGCGCAGTATTTT.

This chain connects TRBV5-1 to TRBJ2-1; perhaps TRBD1 as D (6 bases). Germline CDR1 SGHRS, CDR2 YFSETQ. Trimming took 4 bases from V and 6 from J, leaving 14 bases between them. The CDR3 sequence is 14 residues long. The CDR3 loop reads CASSEDSMGNEQFF. The CDR3, as DNA: TGCGCCAGCAGCGAGGACAGTATGGGCAATGAGCAGTTCTTC.

The chain joins TRBV7-2 to TRBJ1-2, with a weak D call TRBD1 (5 bases). Trimming removed 5 bases from V and 2 bases from J, with 12 bases in between. Per the germline V gene, CDR1 is SGHTA and CDR2 is FQGNSA. The CDR3 has 14 residues. CDR3 in amino acids: CASSKGTENYGYTF. CDR3 sequence (DNA): TGTGCCAGCAGCAAAGGGACGGAGAACTATGGCTACACCTTC.

The rearrangement links TRBV10-3 to TRBJ2-7; no clear D. Trimming left V 2 bases short and J 6 bases short, with 8 bases between. Germline CDR1 ENHRY, CDR2 SYGVKD. The CDR3 totals 12 residues. The CDR3 loop reads CAISESSSEQYF. The CDR3 coding sequence is TGTGCCATCAGTGAGAGTTCTTCCGAGCAGTACTTC.

This clone is categorized as medium-sized. The CDR3 DNA follows: TGCGCCAGCCGGAGGGAGGGGGCAGAGACCCAGTACTTC. Translation: CASRREGAETQYF. The chain employs TRBV5-1 and TRBJ2-5; D tentatively fits TRBD1 or TRBD2 (7 bases each). V was clipped by 7 bases and J by 4 bases, with 14 bases between them. Germline CDR1 is SGHRS and CDR2 is YFSETQ. The CDR3 extends over 13 amino acids.